This T cell receptor (beta chain) appears in the sequencing data of a study of radiotherapy plus CTLA-4 blockade in lung cancer. Using immunoSEQ multiplex PCR, the repertoire was profiled, and TCRdb retains in-frame clones only, with some absent. The sample contains 70,000 to 95,000 clones, roughly 86% of which appear only once. The CDR3 has 14 amino acids. Germline CDR1 and CDR2: MNHEY and SMNVEV (reference sequence). The V segment lost 4 bases and the J segment 4 bases; nucleotides outside the gene matches: 4. This chain connects TRBV27 to TRBJ2-7; 10 bases match TRBD2. This clonotype was obtained from a human donor with non-small cell lung cancer that progressed on radiotherapy plus ipilimumab. The source was peripheral blood, collected from a patient treated with radiotherapy plus ipilimumab. The CDR3 region is CASSSTSGMYEQYF. CDR3 DNA: TGTGCCAGCAGTTCTACTAGCGGGATGTACGAGCAGTACTTC.